Listed below are T cell receptor beta chains from one sample, sequenced in a study of blood T cell repertoires in COVID-19. Profiled with immunoSEQ multiplex PCR; TCRdb holds only in-frame clones, not every one. The sample includes 120,000 to 150,000 clones, 80% to 85% of them seen just once. The source material was peripheral blood. The source of these receptors is a human donor in a cohort sampled during active COVID-19. Each CDR3 is given with its conserved first and last residue. Each record gives: CDR3 DNA, CDR3 protein, clone size, J gene, CDR3 length, V gene, D gene. D genes are given only for firm matches. The listing skips clone size in some rows; elsewhere it reads once, few, many or a size class.

cdr3_nt: TGTGCCAGCACCTGGCGGGGTTCCGAGCAGTACTTC
cdr3_aa: CASTWRGSEQYF
clone_size: NA
j_call: TRBJ2-7
cdr3_length: 12
v_call: TRBV25-1
d_call: NA

cdr3_nt: TGTGCCAGCAGAGCTCCGGGACAGAGCGACACAGATACGCAGTATTTT
cdr3_aa: CASRAPGQSDTDTQYF
clone_size: NA
j_call: TRBJ2-3
cdr3_length: 16
v_call: TRBV5-4
d_call: TRBD1

cdr3_nt: TGTGCCAGCAGTGAACCACAGGGAGGGATATATGGCTACACCTTC
cdr3_aa: CASSEPQGGIYGYTF
clone_size: few
j_call: TRBJ1-2
cdr3_length: 15
v_call: TRBV6-1
d_call: NA

cdr3_nt: TGTGCCAGCAGCGTAGAGCAAAACAACTATGGCTACACCTTC
cdr3_aa: CASSVEQNNYGYTF
clone_size: few
j_call: TRBJ1-2
cdr3_length: 14
v_call: TRBV9
d_call: NA

cdr3_nt: TGTGCCAGCAGCCAAGATATAACAGCATTGAGTTCACCCCTCCACTTT
cdr3_aa: CASSQDITALSSPLHF
clone_size: NA
j_call: TRBJ1-6
cdr3_length: 16
v_call: TRBV3-1/TRBV3-2
d_call: NA

cdr3_nt: TGTGCCAGCACCCTAAAGGGGGGGTTAACTGAAGCTTTCTTT
cdr3_aa: CASTLKGGLTEAFF
clone_size: NA
j_call: TRBJ1-1
cdr3_length: 14
v_call: TRBV28
d_call: NA

cdr3_nt: TGCACTGTGGGACAGGGGTCGCAAGAGACCCAGTACTTC
cdr3_aa: CTVGQGSQETQYF
clone_size: NA
j_call: TRBJ2-5
cdr3_length: 13
v_call: TRBV29-1
d_call: TRBD1

cdr3_nt: TGTGCCAGCAGCCTCGACAGGGGGGTCTACGAGCAGTACTTC
cdr3_aa: CASSLDRGVYEQYF
clone_size: many
j_call: TRBJ2-7
cdr3_length: 14
v_call: TRBV7-2
d_call: TRBD1

cdr3_nt: TGTGCCAGCACCGACGGGGGGTGGGTAGGCAATGAGCAGTTCTTC
cdr3_aa: CASTDGGWVGNEQFF
clone_size: once
j_call: TRBJ2-1
cdr3_length: 15
v_call: TRBV6-6
d_call: TRBD2

cdr3_nt: TGTGCCAGCAGCCTTCCCGGGACAGGACTTAGCACAGATACGCAGTATTTT
cdr3_aa: CASSLPGTGLSTDTQYF
clone_size: NA
j_call: TRBJ2-3
cdr3_length: 17
v_call: TRBV3-1/TRBV3-2
d_call: TRBD1

cdr3_nt: TGCGCCAGCAGTGACACAGGGACCAAGGAAGACACCATATATTTT
cdr3_aa: CASSDTGTKEDTIYF
clone_size: NA
j_call: TRBJ1-3
cdr3_length: 15
v_call: TRBV10-1
d_call: NA

cdr3_nt: TGCGCCAGCAGCCCCTCGGGACAGGGGGTCGGTGGCTACACCTTC
cdr3_aa: CASSPSGQGVGGYTF
clone_size: NA
j_call: TRBJ1-2
cdr3_length: 15
v_call: TRBV5-1
d_call: TRBD1

cdr3_nt: TGTGCCAGCAGCCCCGGACTAGCGGGAGGGGAGACCCAGTACTTC
cdr3_aa: CASSPGLAGGETQYF
clone_size: NA
j_call: TRBJ2-5
cdr3_length: 15
v_call: TRBV7-2
d_call: TRBD2